Presented here are 20 T cell receptor beta chains from one specimen sequenced in a study of cytomegalovirus exposure and HLA in healthy donors. 13 Jbeta primers and 60 Vbeta primers were used for the PCR. Assay used: immunoSEQ multiplex PCR; TCRdb lists only in-frame clones, some missing. The sample lists some 150,000 clones; 75% were seen once. The specimen sequenced was PBMCs. These receptors originate from a man aged 25 to 45 in good health and CMV-seronegative.

This clone was observed a few times. V gene TRBV7-3 combines with J gene TRBJ2-5, with TRBD2 matching over 7 bases. V lost 4 bases, J lost 4 bases, and 9 bases stayed unmatched. The CDR3 extends over 15 amino acids. Per germline, CDR1 SGHTA and CDR2 FQGTGA. The CDR3 protein is CASSSGGGFRETQYF. DNA of the CDR3: TGTGCCAGCAGCTCTGGGGGGGGGTTTCGAGAGACCCAGTACTTC. The full variable domain, with the rest looked up from reference TRBV7-3 and TRBJ2-5, is GAGVSQTPSNKVTEKGKYVELRCDPISGHTALYWYRQSLGQGPEFLIYFQGTGAADDSGLPNDRFFAVRPEGSVSTLKIQRTERGDSAVYLCASSSGGGFRETQYFGPGTRLLVL.

This rearrangement joins TRBV2 to TRBJ2-6, with 11 bases aligning to TRBD1. Germline loops: CDR1 SNHLY, CDR2 FYNNEI. The V segment lost 7 bases and the J segment 1 base; nucleotides outside the gene matches: 9. This CDR3 contains 18 residues. CDR3 DNA: TGTGCCAGCATCCCCGGAGGGACAGGGGGTTCTGGGGCCAACGTCCTGACTTTC. It is translated as CASIPGGTGGSGANVLTF.

The chain employs TRBV28 and TRBJ2-3, with D maybe TRBD1 (6 bases). The CDR3 is 15 amino acids. Germline loops: CDR1 MDHEN, CDR2 SYDVKM. V lost 4 bases and J 2 bases, leaving 13 bases between the germline ends. The CDR3 sequence: CASSSGRGFTDTQYF. CDR3 DNA: TGTGCCAGCAGTTCCGGCAGGGGTTTCACAGATACGCAGTATTTT.

The genes are TRBV28 and TRBJ2-2; possibly TRBD2 for D (5 bases). The germline V gene has CDR1 MDHEN and CDR2 SYDVKM. The CDR3 contains 15 residues. With 6 bases removed from V and 8 bases from J, the gap between germline ends came to 19 bases. CDR3: CASSPPGPRAGELFF. In DNA, the CDR3 is TGTGCCAGCAGCCCCCCCGGGCCGCGGGCGGGGGAGCTGTTTTTT.

The chain uses TRBV6-5 and TRBJ1-2, with D uncertain. V lost 10 bases, J lost 3 bases, and 21 bases lay in between. The CDR3 has 15 residues. CDR1 and CDR2 (germline): MNHEY, SVGAGI. DNA for the CDR3: TGTGCCACCACAGCCGCCCCCAGCTTTTACTATGGCTACACCTTC. It yields the protein CATTAAPSFYYGYTF.

The DNA of the CDR3 is TGTGCCATCAGTGCCGGACTAGCGGGACCGTCCTACAATGAGCAGTTCTTC. This sequence encodes CAISAGLAGPSYNEQFF. V and J are TRBV10-3 and TRBJ2-1; 12 bases are a match to TRBD2. Germline trimming cut 4 bases from V and 1 base from J; bases unmatched to any gene: 5. Germline CDR1 ENHRY, CDR2 SYGVKD. The CDR3 runs 17 residues.

The CDR3 sequence: CASTSLLEEETQYF. The DNA of the CDR3 is TGTGCCAGCACCTCCCTCCTAGAGGAAGAGACCCAGTACTTC. This chain uses TRBV28 with TRBJ2-5, with no clear D. The V gene lost 7 bases and the J gene lost 3 bases, with 15 bases spanning the gap. The CDR3 length is 14 residues. From germline, CDR1 is MDHEN and CDR2 SYDVKM. The variable domain in full, with the rest retrieved from reference TRBV28 and TRBJ2-5, is DVKVTQSSRYLVKRTGEKVFLECVQDMDHENMFWYRQDPGLGLRLIYFSYDVKMKEKGDIPEGYSVSREKKERFSLILESASTNQTSMYLCASTSLLEEETQYFGPGTRLLVL.

The chain uses TRBV28 and TRBJ2-1; 9 bases agree with TRBD2. The CDR3 is 19 amino acids. J was trimmed by 3 bases and V by 3 bases; bases with no gene match: 15. Looked up from germline, CDR1 is MDHEN and CDR2 is SYDVKM. CDR3 in DNA: TGTGCCAGCAGTTTGCCGGGACTAGCCAAGCATCCTCACTACAATGAGCAGTTCTTC. This encodes CASSLPGLAKHPHYNEQFF.

The chain joins TRBV9 to TRBJ2-2; maybe TRBD2 (6 bases). V dropped 2 bases and J dropped 6 bases, with 8 bases sitting between them. The germline V gene encodes CDR1 SGDLS and CDR2 YYNGEE. This CDR3 contains 13 residues. The CDR3 DNA reads TGTGCCAGCAGCGTCGGGAGTCCCGGGGAGCTGTTTTTT. Translation gives CASSVGSPGELFF. The complete variable domain, with remaining parts taken from reference TRBV9 and TRBJ2-2, reads DSGVTQTPKHLITATGQRVTLRCSPRSGDLSVYWYQQSLDQGLQFLIQYYNGEERAKGNILERFSAQQFPDLHSELNLSSLELGDSALYFCASSVGSPGELFFGEGSRLTVL.

V and J are TRBV10-3 and TRBJ1-5; D is possibly TRBD1 (6 bases). The V gene lost 3 bases and the J gene lost 2 bases, with 14 bases spanning the gap. The CDR3 consists of 16 residues. The germline gives CDR1 ENHRY, CDR2 SYGVKD. This chain's CDR3 is CAISDMVPGGNQPQHF. DNA of the CDR3: TGTGCCATCAGTGATATGGTTCCAGGGGGCAATCAGCCCCAGCATTTT.

The V gene is TRBV7-9, the J gene TRBJ2-5; D gene uncertain. V lost 1 base to trimming and J lost 1 base, with 4 bases between them. Per the germline V gene, CDR1 is SEHNR and CDR2 is FQNEAQ (reference sequence). The CDR3 consists of 13 residues. DNA for the CDR3: TGTGCCAGCAGCTTAGGAGGCCAAGAGACCCAGTACTTC. Translating gives CASSLGGQETQYF.

The rearrangement links TRBV19 to TRBJ1-2; D remains ambiguous. V lost 1 base and J lost 2, with 8 bases in between. This CDR3 is built from 14 residues. Germline CDR1 is LNHDA and CDR2 is SQIVND (reference sequence). As DNA, the CDR3 is TGTGCCAGTAGTATAGCCCAACAGAACTATGGCTACACCTTC. Its protein product is CASSIAQQNYGYTF.

This chain connects TRBV27 to TRBJ2-7; 9 bases match TRBD1. The CDR3 has 13 amino acids. Germline CDR1 reads MNHEY; CDR2 reads SMNVEV (reference sequence). V dropped 3 bases and J dropped 7; count of bases not matched to a gene: 4. CDR3 bases: TGTGCCAGCAGTTTCGGGACAGGGCGGGAGCAGTACTTC. Translation: CASSFGTGREQYF.

The chain links TRBV7-8 to TRBJ2-2; perhaps TRBD1 as D (5 bases). CDR1 and CDR2 (germline): SGHVS, FQNEAQ. V gave up 3 bases and J gave up 0 bases, with 14 bases separating them. The length of the CDR3 is 17 residues. CDR3 nucleotide sequence: TGTGCCAGCAGCTTTTATACAGGAATCGCGAACACCGGGGAGCTGTTTTTT. Its translation: CASSFYTGIANTGELFF.

The genes are TRBV19 and TRBJ2-3; no reliable D call. V lost 5 bases to trimming and J lost 4 bases, with 22 bases between them. Germline CDR1 and CDR2: LNHDA and SQIVND (reference sequence). The CDR3 extends over 17 amino acids. CDR3 amino acids: CASSGSYVAHRADTQYF. The CDR3 nucleotides read TGTGCCAGTAGTGGATCCTATGTGGCCCACCGGGCAGATACGCAGTATTTT.

This clone appeared once. The V and J genes are TRBV6-5 and TRBJ1-1; D perhaps matches TRBD1 (6 bases). Germline-derived CDR1 and CDR2 are MNHEY and SVGAGI. V was shortened by 6 bases and J by 5 bases, with 16 bases between the two germline ends. The CDR3 runs 14 residues. The CDR3 sequence is CASRLTGRVTEAFF. The DNA for the CDR3 is TGTGCCAGCAGGCTCACAGGGAGGGTGACTGAAGCTTTCTTT.

This clone occurred once. This chain connects TRBV11-2 to TRBJ2-7; D possibly corresponds to TRBD2 (6 bases). CDR1 SGHAT and CDR2 FQNNGV come from the germline V gene. The V end was cut by 3 bases, the J end by 3 bases, with 12 bases between. This CDR3 is 14 amino acids long. The CDR3 loop reads CASSFGGPVYEQYF. CDR3 sequence (DNA): TGTGCCAGCAGCTTCGGGGGACCGGTCTACGAGCAGTACTTC.

The count of this clone is one. J is TRBJ2-3 and V is TRBV10-3; 8 bases are shared with TRBD2. V lost 2 bases to trimming and J lost 3 bases; unmatched junction nucleotides: 1. CDR3 size: 14 residues. CDR1 is ENHRY and CDR2 is SYGVKD in the germline V gene. CDR3 bases: TGTGCCATCAGTGAGGCGGGGGGAACAGATACGCAGTATTTT. This encodes CAISEAGGTDTQYF.

Concerning this clone: One junction end does not reproduce the germline sequence, and a read error may be involved. The V gene is TRBV2, the J gene TRBJ2-1, with a weak D call TRBD2 (6 bases). The length of the CDR3 is 14 residues. Germline V CDR1 and CDR2: SNHLY, FYNNEI. Here the CDR3 reads CASRSGGTYNEQFF. The DNA of the CDR3 is TGTGCCAGCAGGTCCGGCGGGACCTATAATGAGCAGTTCTTC. Full variable domain (rest looked up from reference TRBV2 and TRBJ2-1): EPEVTQTPSHQVTQMGQEVILRCVPISNHLYFYWYRQILGQKVEFLVSFYNNEISEKSEIFDDQFSVERPDGSNFTLKIRSTKLEDSAMYFCASRSGGTYNEQFFGPGTRLTVL.

This sequence joins TRBV5-1 and TRBJ2-5; TRBD2 matches at 8 bases. V lost 4 bases to trimming and J lost 5 bases; unmatched junction nucleotides: 10. Germline V gives CDR1 SGHRS, CDR2 YFSETQ. This CDR3 has 15 amino acids. The CDR3 DNA reads TGCGCCAGCAGCATCTTAGCGGGACGGGGGGAGACCCAGTACTTC. Protein product: CASSILAGRGETQYF.